This entry lists 3 T cell receptor beta chains sequenced from one sample in a study of OX40 agonist ivuxolimab in advanced cancers. The library was built by means of the immunoSEQ multiplex PCR assay. This immuneACCESS table, as held by TCRdb, lists in-frame sequences with V and J called but not all clones. Of the missing ones, under half trace to an unresolved V gene in checked studies; the others have no known cause. In all, the sample holds roughly 72,000 clones, and approximately 89% of those were seen once. The ten largest account for about an eighth of the sample. The sample was CD4+ or CD8+ T cells sorted from blood, taken in a trial of the OX40 agonist ivuxolimab. The receptor source for this set is an adult with an advanced solid tumor such as melanoma, head and neck, liver or kidney cancer.

V is TRBV25-1 and J is TRBJ1-2; the D is unclear. The CDR3 length is 11 residues. The germline V and J ends were trimmed by 5 bases and 2 bases, with 3 bases remaining between them. The germline CDR1 and CDR2 sequences are MGHDK and SYGVNS. CDR3 bases: TGTGCCAGCAGTAGGAACTATGGCTACACCTTC. This gives the protein CASSRNYGYTF.

This chain joins TRBV5-6 and TRBJ1-1; D gene unclear. The germline gives CDR1 SGHDT, CDR2 YYEEEE. V lost 2 bases and J 4 bases, leaving 12 bases between the germline ends. The CDR3 spans 14 residues. The CDR3 region is CASSLPSGSTEAFF. As DNA, the CDR3 is TGTGCCAGCAGCTTACCGTCCGGGAGCACTGAAGCTTTCTTT.

The rearrangement links TRBV10-2 to TRBJ1-6, with a tentative D call TRBD1 (5 bases). The CDR3 is 16 amino acids. Germline V gives CDR1 WSHSY, CDR2 SAAADI. V was trimmed by 1 base and J by 2 bases, leaving 9 bases between them. This CDR3 reads CASSEWRGAYNSPLHF. The CDR3 bases are TGCGCCAGCAGTGAGTGGCGGGGCGCCTATAATTCACCCCTCCACTTT.